This T cell receptor (beta chain) was identified during a study of shared clonotypes between healthy human individuals (dated by TCRdb to about 2020). Regarding the research as a whole: Two women and a few men aged 18 to 49 years were included in the cohort. To estimate repertoire size and how much clonotype sharing occurs between individuals, the study deeply sequenced the blood TCR repertoires of five or six healthy adults. Per donor, leukapheresis produced somewhere between about 0.94 and 9.5 billion PBMCs. Per donor, three plates each were used for CD4 naive and CD4 memory, two for CD8 naive, and one for CD8 memory. To increase sequencing depth and limit assay-specific biases, TCR repertoire library preparation and sequencing were carried out by different laboratories using diverse techniques.

According to the germline V gene, CDR1 reads SQVTM and CDR2 reads ANQGSEA. V sheds 6 bases and J sheds 0 bases, leaving 6 bases between their ends. The CDR3 measures 12 amino acids from cysteine to phenylalanine. Of all the DNA, just the CDR3 is kept, 36 bases in frame from base 1. TCR CDR3 regions were amplified from genomic DNA by multiplex PCR using the deep immunoSEQ assay. Extracted genomic DNA from each cell subset was distributed evenly across all wells of several immunoSEQ 96-well plates, and each plate was treated as a replicate. Each replicate PCR for sorted subsets received around 210 ng genomic DNA, equal to about 30,000 T cell genomes. Purified libraries were quantified with a Qubit 3.0 fluorometer, sized on a Bioanalyzer 2100, and re-quantified with the KAPA Library Quantification kit. Each immunoSEQ 96-well plate was sequenced on its own single-read 150-cycle Illumina NextSeq 550 flow cell. As for the authors' bioinformatics: Because only junctional sequences without quality scores were contained in the immunoSEQ output, filtering matching that applied to full-length reads could not be performed. Sequences were annotated with PyIR, a Python wrapper for IgBLAST v1.9, using IMGT germline references to assign V/J genes and CDR3. Reads were removed for weak V/J assignments (E-value above 1e-6), missing CDR3, stop codons, out-of-frame junctions, or ambiguous translated residues. V3J clonotypes were defined by identical inferred V gene, J gene, and CDR3 amino acid sequence. To compute the percentage overlap between repertoires, the number of shared unique clonotypes was divided by the size of the smaller repertoire. RTK rarefaction, the Chao1 estimator, and Recon v2.1 estimates of unobserved clonotypes were used to assess repertoire richness. Generation probabilities for all TCRbeta clonotypes obtained by the gDNA method from a handful of donors were computed using OLGA. TCRdb provides this immuneACCESS table in a form limited to in-frame rearrangements. Some clones are lacking; in checked studies, under half of them reflect an unresolved V gene, and why the rest are absent is not known. From that table come the V and J calls and clone size; the DNA was used to work out D and trimming. The sample table holds about 700,000 clones, of which around 74% were seen once. Of the sample, 1.7% is held by the ten largest clones.

This clone has a count of ten or more. Its antigen specificity is not known. No base qualities exist here, and no much larger clone lies one base off it. Other DNA sequences in the sample encode the same CDR3. The full study reports these points: Sharing across a few donors was observed for around 4.8% of naive CD4, under 4% of naive CD8, roughly 2.4% of memory CD4, and roughly 0.43% of memory CD8 clonotypes. Sampling was restricted to blood, and TCR repertoires in tissues likely differ from the TCR repertoires found in blood. Pairwise subsampling indicated that sequencing depth was expected to affect the degree of clonotype sharing among donors. Even with the large sequencing depth, rarefaction of the sorted-subset datasets indicated that sequencing was incomplete. Naive subsets generally had larger estimated clonotype richness than memory subsets did. The genetic and exposure-history diversity represented was limited by the small number of donors. Compared with non-shared clonotypes, clonotypes shared by all four sorted-subset donors had higher generation probabilities.

Donors were healthy HIV-negative adults with no recently reported acute infections or vaccinations. All donors were Caucasian adults living in Nashville, Tennessee, USA. CD4+ T cells were enriched through magnetic negative selection, after which naive cells were positively selected on CD45RA and the remaining negative fraction served as the memory subset. After blood collection by leukapheresis, PBMCs were isolated using Ficoll-Histopaque density gradient centrifugation and then cryopreserved in the vapor phase of liquid nitrogen. Analytical flow cytometry was used to check the purity and quantity of each magnetically sorted T cell population. From each sorted fraction, genomic DNA was isolated and quantified by UV absorbance on a Nanodrop 2000c.

The V and J genes are TRBV29-1 and TRBJ1-5; no D gene call is confident. The clonotype was recovered from a woman aged 25 to 45 in good health. Material: memory CD4+ T cells sorted from blood. In light of the paper, this sample's cell subset or site label describes: CD45RA-negative fraction. The CDR3 sequence is CSVRDSNQPQHF. Read as DNA, the sequence is TGCAGCGTCCGAGATAGCAATCAGCCCCAGCATTTT.